This T cell receptor beta chain stems from a study of identical twins. Study-wide results and caveats: Monozygotic twins shared more out-of-frame TCR alpha than recombination models predicted. Fewer insertions were carried by abundant cord blood beta clonotypes, but none was seen in memory repertoires.

All donors were healthy, and all were Caucasian. Using its own MiXCR run on the 5' RACE reads, TCRdb lists one record per CDR3 protein. The sample includes 750,000 to 950,000 distinct CDR3 sequences, roughly an eighth seen only once; the top ten take around 1.5%. The length of the CDR3 is 20 residues. In germline, CDR1 is MGHRA, CDR2 YSYEKL. The V segment lost 0 bases and the J segment 0 bases; nucleotides outside the gene matches: 13. Note on this clonotype: Its antigen is not identified.

These data also formed part of another study, on yellow fever vaccine responses in identical twins.

The source of this sequence is a woman in her late teens or twenties in good health. J is TRBJ2-1 and V is TRBV4-1, with 8 positions matching TRBD2. The specimen was PBMCs. The CDR3 is CASSQEFGRGVFNSYNEQFF. The DNA for the CDR3 is TGCGCCAGCAGCCAAGAGTTTGGGCGGGGGGTTTTCAACTCCTACAATGAGCAGTTCTTC.